The clone carrying this TCR beta chain was counted a single time. Its antigen is unknown. immunoSEQ v3.0 was run at survey level. This table comes from immunoSEQ multiplex PCR, and its TCRdb copy is limited to in-frame clones, with some not included. Of more than 15,000 clones listed, roughly 79% are singletons. This entry is derived from a study of long-term antiretroviral therapy in people with HIV. Study background: The earliest samples came about a decade before the 2015 immediate-ART recommendation.

General observations from the study: Clones that had undergone expansion before ART prevailed in the repertoire throughout all time points. Comparison with controls showed narrower CDR3 length ranges in HIV repertoires.

The germline V gene has CDR1 MNHEY and CDR2 SMNVEV (reference sequence). The V and J ends lost 7 bases and 8 bases respectively, with 8 bases between them. The CDR3 covers 10 residues. Per individual, the PBMC samples numbered at least one pre-ART and at least two post-ART. This receptor was obtained from a woman in her 40s with HIV. Sequenced material: unsorted PBMCs, taken 2.3 years after starting antiretroviral therapy. The chain uses TRBV27 and TRBJ1-1; D call uncertain. CDR3 in amino acids: CASNIGEAFF. The CDR3 nucleotides are TGTGCCAGCAATATTGGAGAAGCTTTCTTT.